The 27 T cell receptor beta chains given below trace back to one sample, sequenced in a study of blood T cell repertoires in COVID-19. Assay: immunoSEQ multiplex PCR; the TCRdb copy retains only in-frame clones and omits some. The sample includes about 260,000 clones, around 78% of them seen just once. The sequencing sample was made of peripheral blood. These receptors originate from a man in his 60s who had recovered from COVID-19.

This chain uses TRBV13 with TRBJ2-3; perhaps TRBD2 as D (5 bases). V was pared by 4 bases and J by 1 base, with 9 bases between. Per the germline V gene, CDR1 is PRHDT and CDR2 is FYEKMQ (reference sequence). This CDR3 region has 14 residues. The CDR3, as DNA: TGTGCCAGCAGCTCGGCGGGCCGCACAGATACGCAGTATTTT. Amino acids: CASSSAGRTDTQYF.

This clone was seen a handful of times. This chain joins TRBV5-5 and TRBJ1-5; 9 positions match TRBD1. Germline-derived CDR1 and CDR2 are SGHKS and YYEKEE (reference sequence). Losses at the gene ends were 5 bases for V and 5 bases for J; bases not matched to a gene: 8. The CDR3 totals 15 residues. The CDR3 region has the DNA TGTGCCAGCAGTTACACGGGACAGGGCGATCAGCCCCAGCATTTT. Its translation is CASSYTGQGDQPQHF.

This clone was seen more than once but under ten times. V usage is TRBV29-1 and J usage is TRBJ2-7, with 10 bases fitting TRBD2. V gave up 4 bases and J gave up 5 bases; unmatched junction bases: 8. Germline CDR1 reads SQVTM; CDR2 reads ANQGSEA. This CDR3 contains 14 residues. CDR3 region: CSVGWSGREHEQYF. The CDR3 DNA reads TGCAGCGTTGGCTGGAGCGGGAGGGAACACGAGCAGTACTTC.

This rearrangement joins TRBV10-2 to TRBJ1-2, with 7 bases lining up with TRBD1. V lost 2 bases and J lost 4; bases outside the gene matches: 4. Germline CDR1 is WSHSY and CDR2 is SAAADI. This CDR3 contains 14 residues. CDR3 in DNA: TGCGCCAGCAGTGAGGTGCAGGGGGGCTATGGCTACACCTTC. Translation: CASSEVQGGYGYTF.

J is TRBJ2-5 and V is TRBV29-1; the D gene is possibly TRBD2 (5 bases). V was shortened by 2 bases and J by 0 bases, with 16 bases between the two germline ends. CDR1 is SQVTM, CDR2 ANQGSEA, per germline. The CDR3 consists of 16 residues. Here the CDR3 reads CSVEQISPGYQETQYF. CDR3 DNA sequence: TGCAGCGTTGAACAAATTAGCCCGGGATACCAAGAGACCCAGTACTTC.

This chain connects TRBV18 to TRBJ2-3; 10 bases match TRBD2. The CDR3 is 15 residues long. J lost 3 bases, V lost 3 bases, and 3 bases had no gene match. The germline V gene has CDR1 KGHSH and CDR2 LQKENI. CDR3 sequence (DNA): TGTGCCAGCTCACCGAGGACTAGCGGTACAGATACGCAGTATTTT. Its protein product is CASSPRTSGTDTQYF. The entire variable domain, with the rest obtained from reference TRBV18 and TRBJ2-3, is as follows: NAGVMQNPRHLVRRRGQEARLRCSPMKGHSHVYWYRQLPEEGLKFMVYLQKENIIDESGMPKERFSAEFPKEGPSILRIQQVVRGDSAAYFCASSPRTSGTDTQYFGPGTRLTVL.

CDR3 residues: CASSSQGGTEAFF. The CDR3 DNA follows: TGTGCCAGCAGCTCCCAGGGGGGTACTGAAGCTTTCTTT. The rearrangement links TRBV11-2 to TRBJ1-1; TRBD1 aligns across 7 bases. CDR1 and CDR2 (germline): SGHAT, FQNNGV. J was trimmed by 5 bases and V by 4 bases; bases with no gene match: 4. The CDR3 is made up of 13 amino acids.

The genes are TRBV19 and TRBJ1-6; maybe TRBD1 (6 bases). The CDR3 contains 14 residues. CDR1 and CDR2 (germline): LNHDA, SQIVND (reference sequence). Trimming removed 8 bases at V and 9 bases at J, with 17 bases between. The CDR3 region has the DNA TGTGCCAGTGCCCCGGGACAAAGTCGTTCACCCCTCCACTTT. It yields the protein CASAPGQSRSPLHF. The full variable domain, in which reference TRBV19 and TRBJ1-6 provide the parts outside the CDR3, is DGGITQSPKYLFRKEGQNVTLSCEQNLNHDAMYWYRQDPGQGLRLIYYSQIVNDFQKGDIAEGYSVSREKKESFPLTVTSAQKNPTAFYLCASAPGQSRSPLHFGNGTRLTVT.

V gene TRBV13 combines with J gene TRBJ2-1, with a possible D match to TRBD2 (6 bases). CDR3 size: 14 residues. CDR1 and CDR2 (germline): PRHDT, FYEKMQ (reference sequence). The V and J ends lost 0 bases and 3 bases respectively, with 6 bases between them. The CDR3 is CASSLGGGYNEQFF. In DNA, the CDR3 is TGTGCCAGCAGCTTAGGCGGGGGCTACAATGAGCAGTTCTTC.

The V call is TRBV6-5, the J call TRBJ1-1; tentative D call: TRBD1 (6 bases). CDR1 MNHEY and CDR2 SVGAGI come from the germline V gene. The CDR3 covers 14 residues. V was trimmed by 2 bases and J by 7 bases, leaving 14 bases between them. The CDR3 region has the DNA TGTGCCAGCAGTTACCTCCAACAGGGTAGTGAAGCTTTCTTT. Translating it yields CASSYLQQGSEAFF.

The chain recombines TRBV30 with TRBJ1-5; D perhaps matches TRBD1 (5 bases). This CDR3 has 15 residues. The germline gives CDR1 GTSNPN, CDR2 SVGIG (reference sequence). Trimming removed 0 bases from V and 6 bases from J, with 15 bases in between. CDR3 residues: CAWSVNGQGSQPQHF. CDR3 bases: TGTGCCTGGAGTGTAAACGGCCAGGGTAGTCAGCCCCAGCATTTT.

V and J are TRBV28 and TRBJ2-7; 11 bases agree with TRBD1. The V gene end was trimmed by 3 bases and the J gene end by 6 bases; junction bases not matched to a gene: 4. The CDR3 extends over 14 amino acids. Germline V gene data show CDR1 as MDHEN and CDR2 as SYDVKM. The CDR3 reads CASSFADRGREQYF. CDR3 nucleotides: TGTGCCAGCAGTTTTGCGGACAGGGGGCGCGAGCAGTACTTC.

CDR3 sequence: CASSQTGTGAFREKLFF. For the CDR3, the DNA is TGCGCCAGCAGCCAAACCGGGACAGGGGCCTTTCGGGAAAAACTGTTTTTT. V and J are TRBV4-1 and TRBJ1-4, with 10 bases matching TRBD1. Germline V gene sequence: CDR1 MGHRA, CDR2 YSYEKL. The CDR3 length is 17 residues. The V segment lost 2 bases and the J segment 8 bases; nucleotides outside the gene matches: 11.

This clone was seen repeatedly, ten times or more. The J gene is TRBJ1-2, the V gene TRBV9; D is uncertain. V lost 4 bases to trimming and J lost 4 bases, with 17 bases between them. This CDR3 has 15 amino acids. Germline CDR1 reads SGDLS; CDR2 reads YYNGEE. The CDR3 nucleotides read TGTGCCAGCAGCCCTTGGGCAGCACAGATCTATGGCTACACCTTC. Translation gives CASSPWAAQIYGYTF. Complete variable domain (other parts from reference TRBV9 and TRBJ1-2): DSGVTQTPKHLITATGQRVTLRCSPRSGDLSVYWYQQSLDQGLQFLIQYYNGEERAKGNILERFSAQQFPDLHSELNLSSLELGDSALYFCASSPWAAQIYGYTFGSGTRLTVV.

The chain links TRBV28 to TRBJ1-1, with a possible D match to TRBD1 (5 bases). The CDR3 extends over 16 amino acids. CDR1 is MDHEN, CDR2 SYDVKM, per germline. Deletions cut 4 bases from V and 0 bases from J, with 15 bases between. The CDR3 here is CASSSPGEGMNTEAFF. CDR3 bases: TGTGCCAGCAGTTCCCCGGGGGAGGGTATGAACACTGAAGCTTTCTTT.

For the CDR3, the DNA is TGTGCCAGCAGTTACGAGACAGGGGGTGCTGGAAACACCATATATTTT. It translates to CASSYETGGAGNTIYF. V usage is TRBV6-5 and J usage is TRBJ1-3; 9 bases agree with TRBD1. Germline CDR1 is MNHEY and CDR2 is SVGAGI. The CDR3 extends over 16 amino acids. V was clipped by 2 bases and J by 2 bases; unmatched bases: 4.

The CDR3 region has the DNA TGTGCCAGCAGCGCACTCGACAGACACACCGGGGAGCTGTTTTTT. Protein: CASSALDRHTGELFF. The chain has TRBV2 and TRBJ2-2; TRBD1 is a possible D gene (5 bases). V dropped 6 bases and J dropped 3 bases, with 14 bases sitting between them. From germline, CDR1 is SNHLY and CDR2 FYNNEI. CDR3 length equals 15 residues.

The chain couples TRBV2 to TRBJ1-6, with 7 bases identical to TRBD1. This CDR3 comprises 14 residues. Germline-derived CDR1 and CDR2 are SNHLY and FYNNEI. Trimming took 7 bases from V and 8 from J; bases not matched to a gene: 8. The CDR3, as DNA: TGTGCCAGCACTAGGGGGCACGGTGATTCACCCCTCCACTTT. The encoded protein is CASTRGHGDSPLHF.

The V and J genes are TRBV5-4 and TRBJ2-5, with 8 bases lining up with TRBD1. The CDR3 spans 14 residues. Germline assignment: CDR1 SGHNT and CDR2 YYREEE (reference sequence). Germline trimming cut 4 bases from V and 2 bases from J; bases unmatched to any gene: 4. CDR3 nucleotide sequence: TGTGCCAGCAGCGTTAACAGGGGGCAAGAGACCCAGTACTTC. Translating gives CASSVNRGQETQYF.

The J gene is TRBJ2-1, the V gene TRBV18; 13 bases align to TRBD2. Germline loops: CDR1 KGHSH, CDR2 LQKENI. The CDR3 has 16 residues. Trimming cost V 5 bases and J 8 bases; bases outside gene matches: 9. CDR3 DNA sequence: TGTGCCAGCTCAACCCGGGGACTAGCGGGAATAGATGAGCAGTTCTTC. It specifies CASSTRGLAGIDEQFF.

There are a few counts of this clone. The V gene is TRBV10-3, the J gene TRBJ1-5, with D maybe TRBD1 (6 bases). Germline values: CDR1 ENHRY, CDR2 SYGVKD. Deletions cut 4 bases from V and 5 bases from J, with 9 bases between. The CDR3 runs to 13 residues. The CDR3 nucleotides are TGTGCCATCAGTGGGGACAACGATCAGCCCCAGCATTTT. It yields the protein CAISGDNDQPQHF.

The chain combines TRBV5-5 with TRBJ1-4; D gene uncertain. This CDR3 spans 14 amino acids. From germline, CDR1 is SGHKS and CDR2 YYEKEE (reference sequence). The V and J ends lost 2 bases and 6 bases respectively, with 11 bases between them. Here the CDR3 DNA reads TGTGCCAGCAGCTTCGGGGTCGGGGATGAAAAACTGTTTTTT. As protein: CASSFGVGDEKLFF.

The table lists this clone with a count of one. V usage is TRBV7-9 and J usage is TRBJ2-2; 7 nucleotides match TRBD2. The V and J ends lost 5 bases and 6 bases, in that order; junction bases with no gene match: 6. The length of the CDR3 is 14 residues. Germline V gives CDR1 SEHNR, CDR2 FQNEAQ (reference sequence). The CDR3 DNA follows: TGTGCCAGCAGCCCCGGGGGGATCCCCGGGGAGCTGTTTTTT. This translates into CASSPGGIPGELFF. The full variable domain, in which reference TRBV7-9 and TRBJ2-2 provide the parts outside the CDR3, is DTGVSQNPRHKITKRGQNVTFRCDPISEHNRLYWYRQTLGQGPEFLTYFQNEAQLEKSRLLSDRFSAERPKGSFSTLEIQRTEQGDSAMYLCASSPGGIPGELFFGEGSRLTVL.

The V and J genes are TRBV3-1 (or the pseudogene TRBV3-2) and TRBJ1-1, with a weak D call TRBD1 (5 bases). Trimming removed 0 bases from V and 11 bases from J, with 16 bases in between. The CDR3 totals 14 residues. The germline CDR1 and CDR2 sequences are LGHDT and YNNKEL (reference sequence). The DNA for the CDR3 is TGTGCCAGCAGCCAAGACATGGTCAGGGTCGAGGCTTTCTTT. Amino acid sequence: CASSQDMVRVEAFF.

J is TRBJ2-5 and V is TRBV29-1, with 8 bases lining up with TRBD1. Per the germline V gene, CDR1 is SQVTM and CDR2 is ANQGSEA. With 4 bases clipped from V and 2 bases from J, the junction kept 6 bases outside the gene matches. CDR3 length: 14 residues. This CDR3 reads CSVVPQGEQETQYF. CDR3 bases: TGCAGCGTTGTTCCACAGGGGGAACAAGAGACCCAGTACTTC. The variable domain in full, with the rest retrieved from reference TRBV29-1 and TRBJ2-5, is SAVISQKPSRDICQRGTSLTIQCQVDSQVTMMFWYRQQPGQSLTLIATANQGSEATYESGFVIDKFPISRPNLTFSTLTVSNMSPEDSSIYLCSVVPQGEQETQYFGPGTRLLVL.

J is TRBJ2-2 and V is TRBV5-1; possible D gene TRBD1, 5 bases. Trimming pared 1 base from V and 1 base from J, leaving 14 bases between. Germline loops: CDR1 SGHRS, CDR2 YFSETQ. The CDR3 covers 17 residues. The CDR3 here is CASSLPRPTENTGELFF. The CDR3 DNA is TGCGCCAGCAGCTTGCCCCGACCGACAGAGAACACCGGGGAGCTGTTTTTT.

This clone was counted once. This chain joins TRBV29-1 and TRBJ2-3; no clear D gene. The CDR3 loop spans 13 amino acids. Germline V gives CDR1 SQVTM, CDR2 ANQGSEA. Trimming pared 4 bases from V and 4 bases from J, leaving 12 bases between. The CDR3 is CSVAVVSPDTQYF. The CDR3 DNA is TGCAGCGTTGCTGTAGTCTCCCCAGATACGCAGTATTTT.